This record concerns one T cell receptor beta chain sequence. These data originate in a study of cytomegalovirus exposure and HLA in healthy donors. J gave up 0 bases and V 11 bases, and 7 bases lay outside the gene matches. CDR1 and CDR2 (germline): SNHLY, FYNNEI. This CDR3 has 14 residues. Vbeta (60) and Jbeta (13) primers were used in the PCR. TCRdb's copy holds only in-frame clones and misses some; the assay was immunoSEQ multiplex PCR. This table holds some 120,000 clones, approximately 80% found once. The rearrangement links TRBV2 to TRBJ2-1; 7 positions agree with TRBD1. This TCR came from a male donor in good health and CMV-seropositive. The sample comprised PBMCs. DNA of the CDR3: TGTGCCCGAGAGACAGGGTTCTCCTACAATGAGCAGTTCTTC. Translation: CARETGFSYNEQFF.